This T cell receptor (beta chain) was retrieved from a study of blood T cells in healthy people across ages. Broader study findings: Researchers deemed the diversity estimates from one million T cells underestimates.

The use of a sample-barcoded 5' primer and a J-beta primer mix characterized a second PCR of roughly 7 to 11 cycles. TCRdb redid the calling of the 5' RACE reads with MiXCR, one entry per CDR3 protein. The sample records approximately 940,000 distinct CDR3 sequences, approximately 49% being singletons. The trim removed 0 bases at V and 2 bases at J, leaving 13 bases unmatched. Germline loops: CDR1 LGHNA, CDR2 YNFKEQ. The CDR3 has 19 residues. The sample holds a few counts of this clonotype. The target antigen is unknown. The TCR sequence derives from a man aged 25-45 years in good health. The rearrangement joins TRBV4-2 to TRBJ2-3, with 8 nucleotides matching TRBD2. The sample was blood. CDR3 region: CASSQDRVVSGGLTDTQYF. Here the CDR3 DNA reads TGTGCCAGCAGCCAAGATCGCGTAGTAAGCGGGGGCCTCACAGATACGCAGTATTTT.